This TCR beta chain came from a study of shared clonotypes between healthy human individuals. At the level of the study: Three plates were used per donor for CD4 naive, three for CD4 memory, two for CD8 naive and one for CD8 memory.

V was shortened by 7 bases and J by 8 bases, with 9 bases between the two germline ends. CDR3 size: 11 residues. Looked up from germline, CDR1 is MNHEY and CDR2 is SVGAGI. The naive CD8 fraction comprised CD45RO-negative cells positively selected for CCR7 and excluded terminally differentiated effector memory CD45RA+ cells. Some clones are missing from TCRdb's copy, which holds only in-frame ones; the method was immunoSEQ multiplex PCR. Among roughly 2,000,000 clones listed, approximately 94% were seen once. Sequenced material: naive CD8+ T cells sorted from blood. The chain combines TRBV6-5 with TRBJ2-1, with no clear D. The source is a man between 18 and 35 years old in good health. The chain's CDR3 is CASTSGHEQFF. The CDR3 region has the DNA TGTGCCAGCACCTCTGGCCATGAGCAGTTCTTC.